The 2 T cell receptor beta chains given below trace back to one sample, sequenced in a study of blood T cell repertoires in COVID-19. Some clones are missing from TCRdb's copy, which holds only in-frame ones; the method was immunoSEQ multiplex PCR. The sample contains 280,000 or so clones, just under 90% of which appear only once. Sequenced sample: PBMCs or T cells enriched from blood (not recorded which). Source of these receptors: a woman aged 45 to 65 who had been exposed to COVID-19.

This sequence joins TRBV3-1 (or the pseudogene TRBV3-2) and TRBJ2-5, with a possible D match to TRBD1 (6 bases). Per germline, CDR1 LGHDT and CDR2 YNNKEL (reference sequence). V dropped 0 bases and J dropped 6 bases, with 20 bases sitting between them. CDR3 length: 17 amino acids. Here the CDR3 DNA reads TGTGCCAGCAGCCAAGAATCCTGGGGGCAAAGTCGAAAGACCCAGTACTTC. Encoded protein: CASSQESWGQSRKTQYF.

V is TRBV10-3 and J is TRBJ2-2, with 10 bases aligning to TRBD1. This CDR3 has 14 residues. Germline V lookup: CDR1 ENHRY, CDR2 SYGVKD. The V and J ends lost 4 bases and 4 bases, in that order; junction bases with no gene match: 0. Here the CDR3 reads CAISGTGGTGELFF. As DNA, the CDR3 is TGTGCCATCAGTGGGACAGGGGGCACCGGGGAGCTGTTTTTT.